The 21 T cell receptor beta chains in this list originate from one sample, sequenced in a study of blood T cell repertoires in COVID-19. Method: immunoSEQ multiplex PCR; TCRdb's copy keeps in-frame clones and lacks some. The sample contains around 150,000 clones, around 80% of which appear only once. Sequencing was done on a sample of PBMCs or T cells enriched from blood (not recorded which). These receptor sequences come from a man in his fifties who had recovered from COVID-19.

The sample holds one count of this clone. For the CDR3, the DNA is TGTGCCAGCAGGCAGACAGGGAGGACCGGGGAGCTGTTTTTT. It is translated as CASRQTGRTGELFF. The V call is TRBV2, the J call TRBJ2-2; D possibly corresponds to TRBD1 (7 bases). V shed 6 bases and J shed 5 bases, with 13 bases lying between them. The germline gives CDR1 SNHLY, CDR2 FYNNEI. The CDR3 is made up of 14 amino acids.

The chain uses TRBV6-5 and TRBJ2-7, with D possibly TRBD1 on 6 matching bases. The CDR3 length is 14 residues. Trimming pared 5 bases from V and 2 bases from J, leaving 13 bases between. CDR1 and CDR2 (germline): MNHEY, SVGAGI. The CDR3 is CASSTTGLAYEQYF. CDR3 sequence (DNA): TGTGCCAGCAGTACCACAGGGTTAGCCTACGAGCAGTACTTC.

The genes are TRBV30 and TRBJ2-5; D ambiguous. The CDR3 is 11 amino acids. The V end was cut by 3 bases, the J end by 0 bases, with 2 bases between. Germline CDR1 reads GTSNPN; CDR2 reads SVGIG (reference sequence). CDR3 sequence: CAWSDQETQYF. The CDR3 region has the DNA TGTGCCTGGAGCGACCAAGAGACCCAGTACTTC. Full variable domain (missing parts from reference TRBV30 and TRBJ2-5): SQTIHQWPATLVQPVGSPLSLECTVEGTSNPNLYWYRQAAGRGLQLLFYSVGIGQISSEVPQNLSASRPQDRQFILSSKKLLLSDSGFYLCAWSDQETQYFGPGTRLLVL.

V gene TRBV3-1 (or the pseudogene TRBV3-2) combines with J gene TRBJ2-5; maybe TRBD2 (5 bases). This CDR3 is built from 14 residues. V was trimmed by 1 base and J by 9 bases, leaving 15 bases between them. Per the germline V gene, CDR1 is LGHDT and CDR2 is YNNKEL (reference sequence). The CDR3 nucleotides are TGTGCCAGCAGCCAAGGGTGGGGAGCCCAGGCCCAGTACTTC. Encoded protein: CASSQGWGAQAQYF.

This clone was seen once. The rearrangement links TRBV5-1 to TRBJ2-7, with D tentatively TRBD1 (6 bases). With 0 bases removed from V and 0 bases from J, the gap between germline ends came to 13 bases. This CDR3 contains 16 residues. Germline V lookup: CDR1 SGHRS, CDR2 YFSETQ. The CDR3 loop is CASSLAGQGISYEQYF. CDR3 DNA sequence: TGCGCCAGCAGCTTGGCCGGGCAGGGGATCTCCTACGAGCAGTACTTC.

The chain uses TRBV28 and TRBJ2-1; TRBD1 agrees at 9 bases. The CDR3 covers 15 residues. Germline V lookup: CDR1 MDHEN, CDR2 SYDVKM. Unmatched junction bases numbered 9, after V lost 6 bases and J lost 6 bases. The CDR3: CASSRPGQGTNEQFF. The CDR3, as DNA: TGTGCCAGCAGCCGACCGGGACAGGGTACCAATGAGCAGTTCTTC.

The chain has TRBV10-1 and TRBJ1-1; 8 bases fit TRBD1. The junction had 3 bases not matched to a gene; V was cut back by 5 bases and J by 1 base. This CDR3 region has 14 residues. The V gene's germline CDR1 is WNHNN and CDR2 SYGVQD (reference sequence). The CDR3 is CASSFGTGNTEAFF. The CDR3 bases are TGCGCCAGCAGTTTCGGGACAGGGAACACTGAAGCTTTCTTT.

This chain uses TRBV5-6 with TRBJ1-4; 9 bases fit TRBD1. J was trimmed by 3 bases and V by 2 bases; bases with no gene match: 5. The germline V gene has CDR1 SGHDT and CDR2 YYEEEE. This CDR3 comprises 16 residues. CDR3 in DNA: TGTGCCAGCAGCTTTGGGACAGGGAGGTCTAATGAAAAACTGTTTTTT. The encoded protein is CASSFGTGRSNEKLFF.

The chain joins TRBV15 to TRBJ2-6; TRBD2 matches 10 bases. From germline, CDR1 is LNHNV and CDR2 YYDKDF (reference sequence). V lost 0 bases and J lost 4; bases outside the gene matches: 6. The CDR3 is 18 residues long. CDR3: CATSRDPSGRSGANVLTF. CDR3 sequence (DNA): TGTGCCACCAGCAGAGATCCTAGCGGGAGATCAGGGGCCAACGTCCTGACTTTC.

The genes are TRBV4-1 and TRBJ1-1, with D unclear. The germline V gene encodes CDR1 MGHRA and CDR2 YSYEKL. The CDR3 extends over 15 amino acids. V lost 1 base to trimming and J lost 4 bases, with 13 bases between them. The CDR3 loop is CASSQGRPRSTEAFF. In DNA, the CDR3 is TGCGCCAGCAGCCAAGGGCGGCCAAGGAGCACTGAAGCTTTCTTT.

CDR3 DNA sequence: TGTGCCAGCAGCTTAACAGGCGGTACCGGGGAGCTGTTTTTT. Translation: CASSLTGGTGELFF. The chain uses TRBV7-9 and TRBJ2-2; a possible D gene is TRBD1 (5 bases). Between the trimmed V and J ends, which lost 2 bases and 5 bases, there was a span of 9 bases. The CDR3 extends over 14 amino acids. Germline CDR1 reads SEHNR; CDR2 reads FQNEAQ (reference sequence). Drawing the rest from reference TRBV7-9 and TRBJ2-2, the complete variable domain is DTGVSQNPRHKITKRGQNVTFRCDPISEHNRLYWYRQTLGQGPEFLTYFQNEAQLEKSRLLSDRFSAERPKGSFSTLEIQRTEQGDSAMYLCASSLTGGTGELFFGEGSRLTVL.

CDR3 nucleotides: TGTGCCAGCAGCGCCGAAGACAGGGGGGGGATTTTGACCCAGTACTTC. Its protein is CASSAEDRGGILTQYF. The gene calls are TRBV21-1 and TRBJ2-5; the DNA was not used to check the table's D call, TRBD1. TRBV21-1 is labeled a pseudogene. This CDR3 is 16 amino acids long.

This chain's CDR3 is CASSQSGTGAREQYF. The CDR3 coding sequence is TGTGCCAGCAGTCAGTCCGGGACAGGGGCACGCGAGCAGTACTTC. The chain links TRBV6-5 to TRBJ2-7; 10 bases are a match to TRBD1. The germline CDR1 and CDR2 sequences are MNHEY and SVGAGI. V was pared by 5 bases and J by 6 bases, with 10 bases of the junction left unmatched. The CDR3 extends over 15 amino acids.

The chain employs TRBV29-1 and TRBJ2-7; 7 nucleotides match TRBD2. J was trimmed by 4 bases and V by 3 bases; bases with no gene match: 6. Germline CDR1 SQVTM, CDR2 ANQGSEA. The CDR3 extends over 13 amino acids. The CDR3 DNA sequence: TGCAGCGTTGATGCAGCGGGGCCATACGAGCAGTACTTC. Protein product: CSVDAAGPYEQYF.

V gene TRBV5-1 combines with J gene TRBJ1-1, with 7 bases lining up with TRBD1. The CDR3 has 15 amino acids. CDR1 SGHRS and CDR2 YFSETQ come from the germline V gene. The V segment lost 4 bases and the J segment 1 base; nucleotides outside the gene matches: 7. Here the CDR3 DNA reads TGCGCCAGCAGCACCTCCGGGACAGAGAACACTGAAGCTTTCTTT. Protein: CASSTSGTENTEAFF.

The chain is built from TRBV19 and TRBJ2-5; D uncertain. Germline CDR1 and CDR2: LNHDA and SQIVND (reference sequence). The CDR3 sequence is 15 residues long. V was pared by 0 bases and J by 4 bases, with 12 bases between. CDR3 sequence (DNA): TGTGCCAGTAGTATAGATCAAGGAGCCGCAGAGACCCAGTACTTC. Translating gives CASSIDQGAAETQYF.

The rearrangement joins TRBV9 to TRBJ2-3, with D tentatively TRBD2 (5 bases). Trimming cost V 3 bases and J 12 bases, with 14 bases left between them. CDR1 and CDR2 (germline): SGDLS, YYNGEE. The CDR3 length is 12 residues. The CDR3 region is CASSETTLAQYF. For the CDR3, the DNA is TGTGCCAGCAGCGAAACAACCCTAGCACAGTATTTT. Variable domain in full (rest from reference TRBV9 and TRBJ2-3): DSGVTQTPKHLITATGQRVTLRCSPRSGDLSVYWYQQSLDQGLQFLIQYYNGEERAKGNILERFSAQQFPDLHSELNLSSLELGDSALYFCASSETTLAQYFGPGTRLTVL.

V and J are TRBV19 and TRBJ2-7; 9 nucleotides line up with TRBD1. The V and J ends lost 6 bases and 2 bases, in that order; junction bases with no gene match: 11. This CDR3 has 16 amino acids. Germline CDR1 and CDR2: LNHDA and SQIVND (reference sequence). CDR3 in DNA: TGTGCCAGTAGCCCATCCCCCGGGACAGGGCCCTACGAGCAGTACTTC. It specifies CASSPSPGTGPYEQYF.

The chain combines TRBV4-2 with TRBJ2-2, with D hard to call. Germline V CDR1 and CDR2: LGHNA, YNFKEQ. The V gene lost 1 base and the J gene lost 6 bases, with 3 bases spanning the gap. CDR3 length equals 12 residues. The CDR3 is CASSQVSGELFF. In DNA form, the CDR3 reads TGTGCCAGCAGCCAAGTCTCCGGGGAGCTGTTTTTT.

The chain employs TRBV15 and TRBJ2-2, with 7 bases matching TRBD2. The CDR3 totals 18 residues. The V gene's germline CDR1 is LNHNV and CDR2 YYDKDF (reference sequence). V dropped 0 bases and J dropped 1; count of bases not matched to a gene: 8. The CDR3 region is CATSRDQWLAVNTGELFF. The CDR3 nucleotides are TGTGCCACCAGCAGAGATCAATGGCTAGCGGTGAACACCGGGGAGCTGTTTTTT. The full variable domain, its missing parts supplied by reference TRBV15 and TRBJ2-2, is DAMVIQNPRYQVTQFGKPVTLSCSQTLNHNVMYWYQQKSSQAPKLLFHYYDKDFNNEADTPDNFQSRRPNTSFCFLDIRSPGLGDTAMYLCATSRDQWLAVNTGELFFGEGSRLTVL.

The genes are TRBV29-1 and TRBJ1-1; the D gene is possibly TRBD1 (6 bases). Trimming removed 7 bases at V and 0 bases at J, with 12 bases between. Germline CDR1 is SQVTM and CDR2 is ANQGSEA. The CDR3 spans 13 residues. The chain's CDR3 is CSAETGLNTEAFF. The CDR3 nucleotides read TGCAGCGCCGAAACAGGGTTGAACACTGAAGCTTTCTTT.